In this sample, the clone carrying this T cell receptor (beta chain) turned up a few times. TCRdb re-called the RT-PCR reads through MiXCR, storing one row per CDR3 protein. Counted here are fewer than 500,000 distinct CDR3 sequences, roughly 17% occurring once; the ten biggest clones make up around 6.8%. This record comes from a study of patients and donors after allogeneic stem cell transplantation. Material: blood, either unsorted or a sorted T cell fraction (not recorded which). The origin of this receptor is a human donor who was either an allogeneic HSCT recipient or a stem cell or donor lymphocyte infusion donor (not recorded which). It is not recorded whose cells these are; they may come from a transplant donor.

For the CDR3, the DNA is TGTGCCAGCAGCCTCACAGGTCCCCAAGCGGGGGAGCTGTTTTTT. It translates to CASSLTGPQAGELFF. The chain employs TRBV9 and TRBJ2-2; D may be TRBD1 (5 bases). The CDR3 is 15 amino acids. From germline, CDR1 is SGDLS and CDR2 YYNGEE. V gave up 4 bases and J gave up 8 bases, with 18 bases separating them.